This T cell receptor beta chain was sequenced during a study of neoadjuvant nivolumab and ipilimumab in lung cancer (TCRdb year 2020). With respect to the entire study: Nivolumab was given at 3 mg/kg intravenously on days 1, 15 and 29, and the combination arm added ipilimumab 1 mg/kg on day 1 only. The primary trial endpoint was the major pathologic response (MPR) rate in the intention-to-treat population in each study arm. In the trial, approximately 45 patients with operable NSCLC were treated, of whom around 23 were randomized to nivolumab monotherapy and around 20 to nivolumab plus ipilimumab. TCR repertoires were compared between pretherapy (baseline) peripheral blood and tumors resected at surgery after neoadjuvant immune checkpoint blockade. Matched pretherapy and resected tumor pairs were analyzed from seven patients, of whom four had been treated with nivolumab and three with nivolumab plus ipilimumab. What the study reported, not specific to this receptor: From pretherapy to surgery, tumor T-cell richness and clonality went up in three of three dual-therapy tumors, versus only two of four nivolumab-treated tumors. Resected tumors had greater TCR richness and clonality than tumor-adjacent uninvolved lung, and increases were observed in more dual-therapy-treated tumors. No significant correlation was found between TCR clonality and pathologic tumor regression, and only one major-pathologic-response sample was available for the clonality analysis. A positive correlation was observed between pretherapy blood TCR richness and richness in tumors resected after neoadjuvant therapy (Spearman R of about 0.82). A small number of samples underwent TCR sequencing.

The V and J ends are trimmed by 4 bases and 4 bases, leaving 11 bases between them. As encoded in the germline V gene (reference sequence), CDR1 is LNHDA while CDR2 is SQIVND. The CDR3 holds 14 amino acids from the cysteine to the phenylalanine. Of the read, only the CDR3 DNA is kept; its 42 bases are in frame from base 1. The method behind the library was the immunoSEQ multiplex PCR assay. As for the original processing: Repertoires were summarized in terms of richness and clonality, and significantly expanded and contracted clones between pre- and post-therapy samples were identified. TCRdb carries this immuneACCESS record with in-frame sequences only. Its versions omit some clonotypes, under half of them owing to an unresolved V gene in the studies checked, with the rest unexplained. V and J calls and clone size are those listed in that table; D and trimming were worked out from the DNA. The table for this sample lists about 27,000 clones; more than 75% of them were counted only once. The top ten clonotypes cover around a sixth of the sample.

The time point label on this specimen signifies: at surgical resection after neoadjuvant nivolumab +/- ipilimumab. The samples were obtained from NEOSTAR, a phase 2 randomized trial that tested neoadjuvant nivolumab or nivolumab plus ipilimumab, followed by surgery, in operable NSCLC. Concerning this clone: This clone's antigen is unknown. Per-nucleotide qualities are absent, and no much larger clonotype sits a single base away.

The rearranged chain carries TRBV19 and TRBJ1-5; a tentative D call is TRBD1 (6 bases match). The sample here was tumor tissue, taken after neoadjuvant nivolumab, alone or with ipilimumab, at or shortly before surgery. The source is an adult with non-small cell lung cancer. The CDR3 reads CASSSGQPNQPQHF. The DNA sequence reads TGTGCCAGTAGTAGCGGACAGCCTAATCAGCCCCAGCATTTT.